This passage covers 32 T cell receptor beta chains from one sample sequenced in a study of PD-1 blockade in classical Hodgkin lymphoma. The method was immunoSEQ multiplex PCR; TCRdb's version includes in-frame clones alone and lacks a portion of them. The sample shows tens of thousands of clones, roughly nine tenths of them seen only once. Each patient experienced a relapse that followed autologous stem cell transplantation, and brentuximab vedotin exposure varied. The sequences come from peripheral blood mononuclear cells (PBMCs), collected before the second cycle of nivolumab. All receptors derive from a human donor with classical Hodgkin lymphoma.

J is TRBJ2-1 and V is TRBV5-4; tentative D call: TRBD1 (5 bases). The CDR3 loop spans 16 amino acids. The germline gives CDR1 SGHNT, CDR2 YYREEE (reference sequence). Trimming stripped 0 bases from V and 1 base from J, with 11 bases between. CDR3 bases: TGTGCCAGCAGCTTGGCCTTGAGGACATCCTACAATGAGCAGTTCTTC. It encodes CASSLALRTSYNEQFF.

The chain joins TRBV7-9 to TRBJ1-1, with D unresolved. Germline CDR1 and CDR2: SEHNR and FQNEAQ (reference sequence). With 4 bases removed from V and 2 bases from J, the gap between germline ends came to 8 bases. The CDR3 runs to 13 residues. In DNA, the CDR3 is TGTGCCAGCAGCTCGGAGGTAAACACTGAAGCTTTCTTT. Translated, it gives CASSSEVNTEAFF.

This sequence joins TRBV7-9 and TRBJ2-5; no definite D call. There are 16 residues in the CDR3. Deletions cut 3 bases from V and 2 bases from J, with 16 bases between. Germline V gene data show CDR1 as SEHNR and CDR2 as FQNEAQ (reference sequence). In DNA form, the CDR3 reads TGTGCCAGCAGCTTCCTGTGGACGGCCCAACAAGAGACCCAGTACTTC. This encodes CASSFLWTAQQETQYF.

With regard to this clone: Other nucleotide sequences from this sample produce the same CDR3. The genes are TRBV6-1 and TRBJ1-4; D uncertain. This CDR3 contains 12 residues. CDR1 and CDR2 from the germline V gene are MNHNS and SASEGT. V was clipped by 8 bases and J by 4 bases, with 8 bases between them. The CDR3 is CASRPGNEKLFF. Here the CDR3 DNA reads TGTGCCAGCCGGCCGGGTAATGAAAAACTGTTTTTT.

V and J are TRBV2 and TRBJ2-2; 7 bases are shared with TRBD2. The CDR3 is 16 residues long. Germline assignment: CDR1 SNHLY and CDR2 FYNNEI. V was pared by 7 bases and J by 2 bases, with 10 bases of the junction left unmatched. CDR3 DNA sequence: TGTGCCAGCACGTCGGGGGAGGGCGAAAACACCGGGGAGCTGTTTTTT. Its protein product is CASTSGEGENTGELFF.

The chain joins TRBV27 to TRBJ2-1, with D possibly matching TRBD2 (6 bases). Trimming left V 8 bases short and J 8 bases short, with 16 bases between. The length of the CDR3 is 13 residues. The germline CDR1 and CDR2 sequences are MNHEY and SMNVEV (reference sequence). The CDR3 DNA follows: TGTGCCAGCGGGACTCACTGGGAGGATGAGCAGTTCTTC. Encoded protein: CASGTHWEDEQFF.

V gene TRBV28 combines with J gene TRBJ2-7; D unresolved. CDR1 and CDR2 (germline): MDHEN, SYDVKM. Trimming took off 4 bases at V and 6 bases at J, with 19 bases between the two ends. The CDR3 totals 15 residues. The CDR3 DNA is TGTGCCAGCAGTTCCCCGTTGGCAACCGAGTTCGAGCAGTACTTC. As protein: CASSSPLATEFEQYF.

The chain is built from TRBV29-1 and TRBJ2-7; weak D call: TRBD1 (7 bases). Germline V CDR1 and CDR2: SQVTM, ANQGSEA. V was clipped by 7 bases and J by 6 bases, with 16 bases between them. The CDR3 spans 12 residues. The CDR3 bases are TGCAGCGCCGCGGGGACAGCCATCGAGCAGTACTTC. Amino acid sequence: CSAAGTAIEQYF.

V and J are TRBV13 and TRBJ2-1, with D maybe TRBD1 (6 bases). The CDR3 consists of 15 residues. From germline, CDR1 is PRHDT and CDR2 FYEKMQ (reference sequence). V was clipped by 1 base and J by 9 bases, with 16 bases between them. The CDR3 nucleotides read TGTGCCAGCAGCTTAGCAAAAGACAGGTACTTTGAGCAGTTCTTC. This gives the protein CASSLAKDRYFEQFF.

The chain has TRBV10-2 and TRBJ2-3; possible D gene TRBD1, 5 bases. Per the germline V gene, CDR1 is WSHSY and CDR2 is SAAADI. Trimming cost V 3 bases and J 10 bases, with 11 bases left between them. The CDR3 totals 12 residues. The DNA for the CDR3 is TGCGCCAGCAGTGAAGACAGAGGCCCGCAGTATTTT. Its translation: CASSEDRGPQYF.

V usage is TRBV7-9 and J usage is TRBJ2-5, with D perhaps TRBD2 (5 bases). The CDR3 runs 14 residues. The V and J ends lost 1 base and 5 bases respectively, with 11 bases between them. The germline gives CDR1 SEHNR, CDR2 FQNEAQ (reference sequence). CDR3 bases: TGTGCCAGCAGCTTAGGGCTAGAGGGCGAGACCCAGTACTTC. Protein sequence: CASSLGLEGETQYF. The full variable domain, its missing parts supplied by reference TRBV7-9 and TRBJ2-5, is DTGVSQNPRHKITKRGQNVTFRCDPISEHNRLYWYRQTLGQGPEFLTYFQNEAQLEKSRLLSDRFSAERPKGSFSTLEIQRTEQGDSAMYLCASSLGLEGETQYFGPGTRLLVL.

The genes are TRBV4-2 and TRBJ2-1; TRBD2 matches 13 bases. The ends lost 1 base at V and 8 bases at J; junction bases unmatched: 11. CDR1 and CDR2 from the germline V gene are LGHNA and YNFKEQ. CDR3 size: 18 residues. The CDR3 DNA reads TGTGCCAGCAGCCAAGTATGGGGGACTAGCGGGAAATTCGATGAGCAGTTCTTC. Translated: CASSQVWGTSGKFDEQFF.

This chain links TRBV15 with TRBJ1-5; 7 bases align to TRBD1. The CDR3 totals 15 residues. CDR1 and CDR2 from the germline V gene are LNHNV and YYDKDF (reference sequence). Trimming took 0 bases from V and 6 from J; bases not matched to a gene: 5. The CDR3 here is CATSRDRTGGQPQHF. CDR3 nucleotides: TGTGCCACCAGCAGAGATCGGACAGGAGGTCAGCCCCAGCATTTT.

This CDR3 reads CASSFQWTSSGNTIYF. In DNA, the CDR3 is TGTGCCAGCAGCTTTCAGTGGACGTCCTCTGGAAACACCATATATTTT. The chain combines TRBV11-2 with TRBJ1-3; D ambiguous. Trimming left V 3 bases short and J 0 bases short, with 12 bases between. CDR3 length: 16 amino acids. The V gene's germline CDR1 is SGHAT and CDR2 FQNNGV.

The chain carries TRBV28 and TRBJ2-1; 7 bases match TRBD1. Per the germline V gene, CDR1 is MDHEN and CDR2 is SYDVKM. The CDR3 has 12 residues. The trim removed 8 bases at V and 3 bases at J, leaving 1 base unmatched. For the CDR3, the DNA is TGTGCCAGCGGGGACAGCTACAATGAGCAGTTCTTC. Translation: CASGDSYNEQFF. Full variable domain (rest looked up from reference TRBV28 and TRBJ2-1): DVKVTQSSRYLVKRTGEKVFLECVQDMDHENMFWYRQDPGLGLRLIYFSYDVKMKEKGDIPEGYSVSREKKERFSLILESASTNQTSMYLCASGDSYNEQFFGPGTRLTVL.

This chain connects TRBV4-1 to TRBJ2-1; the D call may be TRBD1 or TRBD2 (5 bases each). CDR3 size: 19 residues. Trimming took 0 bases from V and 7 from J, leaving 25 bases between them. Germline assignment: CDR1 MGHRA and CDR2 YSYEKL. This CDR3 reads CASSQESLILGPGFNEQFF. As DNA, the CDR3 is TGCGCCAGCAGCCAAGAGTCCCTTATTTTGGGACCCGGCTTTAATGAGCAGTTCTTC.

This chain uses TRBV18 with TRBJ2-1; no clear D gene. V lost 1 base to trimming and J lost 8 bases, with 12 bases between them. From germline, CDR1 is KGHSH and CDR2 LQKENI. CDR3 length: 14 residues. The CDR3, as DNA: TGTGCCAGCTCACCACTACATGAGTCGGATGAGCAGTTCTTC. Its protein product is CASSPLHESDEQFF.

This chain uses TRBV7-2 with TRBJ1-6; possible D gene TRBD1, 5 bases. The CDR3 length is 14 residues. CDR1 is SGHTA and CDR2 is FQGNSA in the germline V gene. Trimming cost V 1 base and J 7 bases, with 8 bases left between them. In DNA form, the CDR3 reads TGTGCCAGCAGCTTAGGACAGACGAATTCACCCCTCCACTTT. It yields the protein CASSLGQTNSPLHF.

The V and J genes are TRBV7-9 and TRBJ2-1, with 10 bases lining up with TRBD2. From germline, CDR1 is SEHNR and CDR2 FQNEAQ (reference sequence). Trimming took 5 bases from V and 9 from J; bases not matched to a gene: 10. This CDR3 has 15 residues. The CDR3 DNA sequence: TGTGCCAGCAGCCAGGGGACTAGCGCACGGGGTGAGCAGTTCTTC. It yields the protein CASSQGTSARGEQFF.

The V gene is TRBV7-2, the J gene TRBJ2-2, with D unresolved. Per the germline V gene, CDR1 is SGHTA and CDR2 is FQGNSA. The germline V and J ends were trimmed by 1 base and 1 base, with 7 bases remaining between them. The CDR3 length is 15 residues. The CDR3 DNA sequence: TGTGCCAGCAGCTTAGTTAGTCAGAACACCGGGGAGCTGTTTTTT. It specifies CASSLVSQNTGELFF.

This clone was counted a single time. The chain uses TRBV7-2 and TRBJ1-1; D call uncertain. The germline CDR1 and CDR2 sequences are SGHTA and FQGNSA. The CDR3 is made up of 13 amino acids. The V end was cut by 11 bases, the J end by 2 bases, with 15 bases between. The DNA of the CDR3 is TGTGCCGCCAGCCCCAGGACTAACACTGAAGCTTTCTTT. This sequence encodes CAASPRTNTEAFF.

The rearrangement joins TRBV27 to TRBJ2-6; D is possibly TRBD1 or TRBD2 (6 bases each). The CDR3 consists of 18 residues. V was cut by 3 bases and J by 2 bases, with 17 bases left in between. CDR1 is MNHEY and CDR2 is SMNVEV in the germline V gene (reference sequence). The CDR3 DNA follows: TGTGCCAGCAGTTTTGTGGGGGGCACCGGTGCTGGGGCCAACGTCCTGACTTTC. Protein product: CASSFVGGTGAGANVLTF.

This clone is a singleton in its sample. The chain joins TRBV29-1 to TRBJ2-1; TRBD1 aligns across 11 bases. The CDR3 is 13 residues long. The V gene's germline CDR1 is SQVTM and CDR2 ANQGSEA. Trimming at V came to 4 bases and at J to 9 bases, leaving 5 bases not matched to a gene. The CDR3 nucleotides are TGCAGCGTTGGAGGCGGGACAGGGGGTGAGCAGTTCTTC. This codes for CSVGGGTGGEQFF.

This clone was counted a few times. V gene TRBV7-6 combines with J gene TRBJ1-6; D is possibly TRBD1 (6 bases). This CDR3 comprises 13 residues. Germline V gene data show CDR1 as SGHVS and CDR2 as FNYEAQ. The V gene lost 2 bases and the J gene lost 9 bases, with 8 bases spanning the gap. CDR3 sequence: CASSLQGSSPLHF. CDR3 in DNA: TGTGCCAGCAGCTTACAGGGGAGTTCACCCCTCCACTTT.

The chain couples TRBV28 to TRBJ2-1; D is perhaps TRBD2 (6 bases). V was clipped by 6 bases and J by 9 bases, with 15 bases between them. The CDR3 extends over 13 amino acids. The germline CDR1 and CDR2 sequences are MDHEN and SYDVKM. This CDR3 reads CASRPGGMREQFF. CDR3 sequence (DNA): TGTGCCAGCAGACCTGGCGGGATGCGTGAGCAGTTCTTC.

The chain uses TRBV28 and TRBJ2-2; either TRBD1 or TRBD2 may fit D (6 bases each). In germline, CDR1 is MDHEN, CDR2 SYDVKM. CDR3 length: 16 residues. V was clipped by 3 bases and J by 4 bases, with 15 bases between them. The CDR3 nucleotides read TGTGCCAGCAGTTTCCCCGACTGGGGGGCCACCGGGGAGCTGTTTTTT. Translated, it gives CASSFPDWGATGELFF.

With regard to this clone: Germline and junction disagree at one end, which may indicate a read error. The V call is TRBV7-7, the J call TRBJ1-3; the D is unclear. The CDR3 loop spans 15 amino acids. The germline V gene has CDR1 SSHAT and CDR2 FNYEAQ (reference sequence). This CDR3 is CASSTSTASGNTIYF. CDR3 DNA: TGTGCTAGCAGCACATCGACCGCCTCTGGAAACACCATATATTTT.

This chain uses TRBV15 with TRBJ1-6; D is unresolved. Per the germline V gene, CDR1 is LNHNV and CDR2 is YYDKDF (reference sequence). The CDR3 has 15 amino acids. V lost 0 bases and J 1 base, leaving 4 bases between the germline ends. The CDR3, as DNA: TGTGCCACCAGCAGAGAGGGGTCCTATAATTCACCCCTCCACTTT. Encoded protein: CATSREGSYNSPLHF.

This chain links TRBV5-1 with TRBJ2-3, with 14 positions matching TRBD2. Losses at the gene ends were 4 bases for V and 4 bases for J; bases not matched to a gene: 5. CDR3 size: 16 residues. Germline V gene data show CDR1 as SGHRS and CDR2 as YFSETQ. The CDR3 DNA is TGCGCCAGCAGCCCGCGACTAGCGGGAGGGGCAGATACGCAGTATTTT. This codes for CASSPRLAGGADTQYF.

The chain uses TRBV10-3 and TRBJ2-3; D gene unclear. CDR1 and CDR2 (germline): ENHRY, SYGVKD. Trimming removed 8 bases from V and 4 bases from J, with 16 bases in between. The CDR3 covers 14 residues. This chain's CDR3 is CAILSSLIADTQYF. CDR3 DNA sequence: TGTGCCATCCTGTCCAGCCTTATAGCAGATACGCAGTATTTT.

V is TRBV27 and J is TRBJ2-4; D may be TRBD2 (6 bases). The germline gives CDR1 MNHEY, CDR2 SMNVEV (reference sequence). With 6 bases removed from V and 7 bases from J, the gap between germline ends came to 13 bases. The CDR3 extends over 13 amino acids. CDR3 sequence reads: CASSGGYLNIQYF. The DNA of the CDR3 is TGTGCCAGCAGCGGAGGGTATCTTAACATTCAGTACTTC.

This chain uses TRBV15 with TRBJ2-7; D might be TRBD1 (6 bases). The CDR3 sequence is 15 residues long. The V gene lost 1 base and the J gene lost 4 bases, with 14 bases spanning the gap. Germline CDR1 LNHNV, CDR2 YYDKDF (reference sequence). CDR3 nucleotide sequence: TGTGCCACCAGCAGAGCCCCCGGGACAACTTACGAGCAGTACTTC. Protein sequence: CATSRAPGTTYEQYF. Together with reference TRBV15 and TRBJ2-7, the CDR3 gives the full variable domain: DAMVIQNPRYQVTQFGKPVTLSCSQTLNHNVMYWYQQKSSQAPKLLFHYYDKDFNNEADTPDNFQSRRPNTSFCFLDIRSPGLGDTAMYLCATSRAPGTTYEQYFGPGTRLTVT.